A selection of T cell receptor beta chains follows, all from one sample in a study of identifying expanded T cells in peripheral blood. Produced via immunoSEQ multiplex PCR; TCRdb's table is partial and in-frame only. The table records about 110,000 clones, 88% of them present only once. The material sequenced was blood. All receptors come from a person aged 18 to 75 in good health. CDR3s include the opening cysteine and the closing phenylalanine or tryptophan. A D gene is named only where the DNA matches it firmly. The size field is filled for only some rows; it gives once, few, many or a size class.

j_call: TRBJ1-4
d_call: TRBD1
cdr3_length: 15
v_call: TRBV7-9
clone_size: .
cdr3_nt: TGTGCCAGCAGCCAGACAGGGTTCGTGGGTGAAAAACTGTTTTTT
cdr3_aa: CASSQTGFVGEKLFF

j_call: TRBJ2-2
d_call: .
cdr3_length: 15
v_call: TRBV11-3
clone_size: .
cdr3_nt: TGTGCCAGCGGCTTACGGGGTACGAACACCGGGGAGCTGTTTTTT
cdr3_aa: CASGLRGTNTGELFF

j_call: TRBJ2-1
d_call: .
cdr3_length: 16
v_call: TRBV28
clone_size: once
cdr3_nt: TGTGCCAGCAGTCTCGTCGGGACTGGTGGGATCGGTGAGCAGTTCTTC
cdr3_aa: CASSLVGTGGIGEQFF

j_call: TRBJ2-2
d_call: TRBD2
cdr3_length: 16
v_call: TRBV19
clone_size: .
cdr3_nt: TGTGCCAGTAGTACTAGCGGGAGAAAGAACACCGGGGAGCTGTTTTTT
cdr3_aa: CASSTSGRKNTGELFF

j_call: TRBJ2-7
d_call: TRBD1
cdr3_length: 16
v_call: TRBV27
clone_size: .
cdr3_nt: TGTGCCAGCAGTTTAGCTGGGACAGGGGTCACCTACGAGCAGTACTTC
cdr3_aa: CASSLAGTGVTYEQYF

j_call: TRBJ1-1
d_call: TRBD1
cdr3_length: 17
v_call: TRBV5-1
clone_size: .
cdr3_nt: TGCGCCAGCAGCTTGGAGGGGACAGGGTTGATGAACACTGAAGCTTTCTTT
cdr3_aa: CASSLEGTGLMNTEAFF

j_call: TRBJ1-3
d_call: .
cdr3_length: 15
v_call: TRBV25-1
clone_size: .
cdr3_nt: TGTGCCACCACCCCCCGGGCCCAGACTGGAAACACCATATATTTT
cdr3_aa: CATTPRAQTGNTIYF

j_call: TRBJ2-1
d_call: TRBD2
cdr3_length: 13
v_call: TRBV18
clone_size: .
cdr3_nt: TGTGCCAGCTCACGCGGGGGGGACAATGAGCAGTTCTTC
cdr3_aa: CASSRGGDNEQFF

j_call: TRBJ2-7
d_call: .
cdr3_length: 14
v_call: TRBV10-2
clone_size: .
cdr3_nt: TGCGCCAGCAGTGAAGGGCAGCGCTCCTACGAGCAGTACTTC
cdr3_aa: CASSEGQRSYEQYF

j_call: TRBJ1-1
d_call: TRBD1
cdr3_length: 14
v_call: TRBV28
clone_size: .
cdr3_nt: TGTGCCAGCAGACCGTCCGGGACAGGGGGAGAAGCTTTCTTT
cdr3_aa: CASRPSGTGGEAFF

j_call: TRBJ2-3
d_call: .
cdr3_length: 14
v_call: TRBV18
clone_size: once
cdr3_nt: TGTGCCAGCTCACCCGACAGATCCACAGATACGCAGTATTTT
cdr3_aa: CASSPDRSTDTQYF

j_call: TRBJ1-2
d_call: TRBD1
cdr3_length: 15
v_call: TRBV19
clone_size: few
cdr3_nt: TGTGCCAGTAGTCCATTGGACAGGGTGTTCGATGGCTACACCTTC
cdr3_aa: CASSPLDRVFDGYTF

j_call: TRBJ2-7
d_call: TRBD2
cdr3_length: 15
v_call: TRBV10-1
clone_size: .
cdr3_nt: TGCGCCAGCAGTGAGTATGCTAGCGGGAATGTTGAGCAGTACTTC
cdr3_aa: CASSEYASGNVEQYF

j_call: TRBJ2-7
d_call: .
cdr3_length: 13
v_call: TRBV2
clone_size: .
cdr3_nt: TGTGCCAGCAGGACGCTTGGACAGTACGAGCAGTACTTC
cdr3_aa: CASRTLGQYEQYF

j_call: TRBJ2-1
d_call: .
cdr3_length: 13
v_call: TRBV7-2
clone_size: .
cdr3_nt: TGTGCCAGCGAGCTGATCTTATACAATGAGCAGTTCTTC
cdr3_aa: CASELILYNEQFF

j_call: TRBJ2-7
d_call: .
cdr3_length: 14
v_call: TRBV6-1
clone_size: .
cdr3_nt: TGTGCCAGCAGTGAGGCCCCTCGGACGTACGAGCAGTACTTC
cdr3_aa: CASSEAPRTYEQYF

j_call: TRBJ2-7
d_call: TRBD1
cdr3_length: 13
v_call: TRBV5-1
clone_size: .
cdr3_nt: TGCGCCAGCAGCTCGGGACAGGGGAAGGAGCAGTACTTC
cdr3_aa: CASSSGQGKEQYF

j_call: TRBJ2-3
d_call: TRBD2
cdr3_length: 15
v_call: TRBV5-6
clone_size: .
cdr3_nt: TGTGCCAGCAGCTTTCAGCGGGGGCGAACAGATACGCAGTATTTT
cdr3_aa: CASSFQRGRTDTQYF

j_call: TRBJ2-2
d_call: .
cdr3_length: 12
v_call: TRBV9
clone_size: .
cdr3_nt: TGTGCCAGCAGCGTAGCGGATCGGGAGCTGTTTTTT
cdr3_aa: CASSVADRELFF

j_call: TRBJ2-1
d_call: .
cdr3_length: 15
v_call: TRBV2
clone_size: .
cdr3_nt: TGTGCCAGCAGGTTACTAGATACAGAATACAATGAGCAGTTCTTC
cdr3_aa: CASRLLDTEYNEQFF

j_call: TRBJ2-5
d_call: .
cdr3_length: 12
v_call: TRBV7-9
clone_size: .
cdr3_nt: TGTGCCAGCAGCCCCCAGGGGGAGACCCAGTACTTC
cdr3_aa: CASSPQGETQYF

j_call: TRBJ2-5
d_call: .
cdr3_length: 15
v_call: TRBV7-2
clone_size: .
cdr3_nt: TGTGCCAGCAGCTTCTCTTCACGGTACCAAGAGACCCAGTACTTC
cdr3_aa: CASSFSSRYQETQYF

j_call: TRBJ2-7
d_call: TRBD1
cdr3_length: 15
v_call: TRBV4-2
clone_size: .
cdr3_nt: TGTGCCAGCAGCCCCGGGGTAACAGGGGTTTACGAGCAGTACTTC
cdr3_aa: CASSPGVTGVYEQYF

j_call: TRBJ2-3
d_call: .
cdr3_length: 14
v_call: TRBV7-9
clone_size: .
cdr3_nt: TGTGCCAGCAGCTCTCTAGCGTCTCCAGATACGCAGTATTTT
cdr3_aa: CASSSLASPDTQYF

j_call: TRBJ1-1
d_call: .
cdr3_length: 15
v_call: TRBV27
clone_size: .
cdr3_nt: TGTGCCAGCAGTTTCGGGACATTCATGAACACTGAAGCTTTCTTT
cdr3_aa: CASSFGTFMNTEAFF

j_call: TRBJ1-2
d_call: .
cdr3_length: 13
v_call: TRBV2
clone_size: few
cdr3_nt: TGTGCCAGCAGTGCCAGGGAGGGTCGTGGCTACACCTTC
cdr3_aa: CASSAREGRGYTF

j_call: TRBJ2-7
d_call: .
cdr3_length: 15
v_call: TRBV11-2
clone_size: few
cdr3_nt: TGTGCCAGCAGCCGAGAAGGGACGGCGGGGTACGAGCAGTACTTC
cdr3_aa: CASSREGTAGYEQYF

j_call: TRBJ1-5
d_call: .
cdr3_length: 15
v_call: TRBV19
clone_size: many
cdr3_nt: TGTGCCAGTGGGGCAGGGACCTGGGGCAATCAGCCCCAGCATTTT
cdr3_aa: CASGAGTWGNQPQHF

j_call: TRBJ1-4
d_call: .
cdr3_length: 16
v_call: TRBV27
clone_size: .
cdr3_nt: TGTGCCAGCAGCTCTCTAGGGGGGGACGGAGGCGAAAAACTGTTTTTT
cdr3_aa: CASSSLGGDGGEKLFF

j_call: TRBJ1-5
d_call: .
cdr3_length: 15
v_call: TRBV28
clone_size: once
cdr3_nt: TGTGCCAGCAGTTTACCCGACAGCCCACATCAGCCCCAGCATTTT
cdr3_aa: CASSLPDSPHQPQHF

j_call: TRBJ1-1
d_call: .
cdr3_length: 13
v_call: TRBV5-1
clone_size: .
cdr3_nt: TGCGCCAGCAGCTCAACAGTGGTCACTGAAGCTTTCTTT
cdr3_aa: CASSSTVVTEAFF

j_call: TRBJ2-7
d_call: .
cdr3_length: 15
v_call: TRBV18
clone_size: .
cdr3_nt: TGTGCCAGCTCACCACCGTCCCAGGGGAAGCGGGAGCAGTACTTC
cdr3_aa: CASSPPSQGKREQYF

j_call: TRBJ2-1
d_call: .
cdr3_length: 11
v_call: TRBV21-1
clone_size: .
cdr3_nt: TGTGCCAGCAGCAAGGGAAATGAGCAGTTCTTC
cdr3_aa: CASSKGNEQFF

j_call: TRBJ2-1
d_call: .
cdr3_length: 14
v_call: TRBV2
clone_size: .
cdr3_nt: TGTGCCAGCAGTGATGGGCGGCTTAACAATGAGCAGTTCTTC
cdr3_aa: CASSDGRLNNEQFF

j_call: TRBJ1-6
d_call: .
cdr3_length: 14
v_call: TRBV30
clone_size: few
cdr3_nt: TGTGCCTGGAATACGGGGCTCGGGAATTCACCCCTCCACTTT
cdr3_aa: CAWNTGLGNSPLHF